This T cell receptor (beta chain) was sequenced in a study of cytotoxic CD8 clonotypes in ibrutinib-treated CLL. Overall study context: Within the patient group, roughly 11 were relapsed/refractory and some 16 treatment-naive, and around 17 were IGHV unmutated. Results showed 24 partial and 2 complete responses; following median approximately 68 months, around 15 remained remitted, roughly twelve advanced.

Cryopreserved PBMCs were the source of roughly 2 micrograms of genomic DNA, which went to TCR beta libraries. The V and J ends lost 2 bases and 2 bases, in that order; junction bases with no gene match: 2. The CDR3 covers 15 residues. Germline values: CDR1 SGHNT, CDR2 YENEEA. Assay used: immunoSEQ multiplex PCR; TCRdb lists only in-frame clones, some missing. There are 150,000 to 200,000 clones in the sample; more than 70% occur only once, and around 3% lies in the top ten. The study, taken as a whole, reports: Clonality was elevated at ibrutinib response and had returned toward baseline at progression.

As for this clone: Its specificity is unknown.

V usage is TRBV11-3 and J usage is TRBJ2-7; the match to TRBD1 covers 11 bases. The sequence derives from a human donor with chronic lymphocytic leukemia. This sample comprised PBMCs, obtained at disease progression, from a patient treated with ibrutinib. This CDR3 reads CASSLLGQGAYEQYF. DNA for the CDR3: TGTGCCAGCAGCTTACTGGGACAGGGGGCCTACGAGCAGTACTTC.